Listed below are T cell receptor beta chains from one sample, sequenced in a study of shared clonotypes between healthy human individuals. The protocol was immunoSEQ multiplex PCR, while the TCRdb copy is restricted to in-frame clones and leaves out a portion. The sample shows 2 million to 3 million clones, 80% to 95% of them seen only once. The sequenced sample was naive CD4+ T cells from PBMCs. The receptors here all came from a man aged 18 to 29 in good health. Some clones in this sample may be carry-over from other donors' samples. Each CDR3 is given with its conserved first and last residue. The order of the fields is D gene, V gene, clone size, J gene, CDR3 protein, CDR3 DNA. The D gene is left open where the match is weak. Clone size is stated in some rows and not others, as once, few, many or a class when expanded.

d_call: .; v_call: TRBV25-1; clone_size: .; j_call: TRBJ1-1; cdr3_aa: CASSDSNTEAFF; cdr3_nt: TGTGCCAGCAGTGACTCGAACACTGAAGCTTTCTTT
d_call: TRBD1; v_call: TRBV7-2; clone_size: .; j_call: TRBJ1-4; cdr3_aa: CASSPPGQLNEKLFF; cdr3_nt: TGTGCCAGCAGCCCGCCGGGACAGCTTAATGAAAAACTGTTTTTT
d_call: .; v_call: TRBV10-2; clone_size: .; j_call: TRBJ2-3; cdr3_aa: CASRDAGTRQVDTQYF; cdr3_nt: TGCGCCAGCAGGGACGCCGGGACTCGTCAGGTCGATACGCAGTATTTT
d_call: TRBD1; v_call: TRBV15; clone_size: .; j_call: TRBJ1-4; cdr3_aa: CATSRANTGGEKLFF; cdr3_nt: TGTGCCACCAGCAGAGCTAATACAGGGGGGGAGAAACTGTTTTTT
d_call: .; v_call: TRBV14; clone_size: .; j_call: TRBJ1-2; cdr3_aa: CASSIPDRASDYGYTF; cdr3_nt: TGTGCCAGCAGTATCCCAGATAGGGCCTCTGACTATGGCTACACCTTC
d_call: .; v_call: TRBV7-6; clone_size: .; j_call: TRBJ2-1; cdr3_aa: CASSLVAGSWDEQFF; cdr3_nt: TGTGCCAGCAGCTTAGTGGCTGGGAGTTGGGATGAGCAGTTCTTC
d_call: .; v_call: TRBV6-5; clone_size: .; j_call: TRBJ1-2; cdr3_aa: CASSHGLNGYTF; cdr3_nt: TGTGCCAGCAGTCATGGATTGAATGGCTACACCTTC
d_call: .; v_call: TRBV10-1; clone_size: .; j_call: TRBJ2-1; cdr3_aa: CASRQPGEQFF; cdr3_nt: TGCGCCAGCAGACAGCCGGGGGAGCAGTTCTTC
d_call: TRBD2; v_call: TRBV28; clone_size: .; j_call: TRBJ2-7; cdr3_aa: CASSGGHSGSTYEQYF; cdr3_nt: TGTGCCAGCAGTGGGGGCCATAGCGGGAGCACCTACGAGCAGTACTTC
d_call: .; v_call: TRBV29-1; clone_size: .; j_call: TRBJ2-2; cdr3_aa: CSVDRGNTGELFF; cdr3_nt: TGCAGCGTTGATAGAGGGAACACCGGGGAGCTGTTTTTT
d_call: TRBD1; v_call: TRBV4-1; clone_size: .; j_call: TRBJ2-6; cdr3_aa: CASSQPTGAGANVLTF; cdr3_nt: TGCGCCAGCAGCCAACCAACAGGGGCTGGGGCCAACGTCCTGACTTTC
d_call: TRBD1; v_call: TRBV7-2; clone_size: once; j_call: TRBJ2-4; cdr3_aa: CASSFDRESIQYF; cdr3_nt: TGTGCCAGCAGCTTTGACAGGGAGAGCATTCAGTACTTC
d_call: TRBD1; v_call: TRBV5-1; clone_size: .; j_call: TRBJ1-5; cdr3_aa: CASSPGTGRNQPQHF; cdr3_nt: TGCGCCAGCAGCCCGGGGACAGGTCGGAATCAGCCCCAGCATTTT
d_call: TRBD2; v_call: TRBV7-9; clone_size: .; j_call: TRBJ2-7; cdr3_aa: CASSLDSGRLIYEQYF; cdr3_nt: TGTGCCAGCAGCTTAGACAGCGGGAGGCTTATCTACGAGCAGTACTTC
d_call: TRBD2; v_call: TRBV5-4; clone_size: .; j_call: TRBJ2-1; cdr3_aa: CASSLGLAEQFF; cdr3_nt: TGTGCCAGCAGCTTAGGACTAGCTGAGCAGTTCTTC
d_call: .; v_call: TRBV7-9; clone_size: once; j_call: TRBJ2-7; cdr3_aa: CASSLAGARTYEQYF; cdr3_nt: TGTGCCAGCAGCTTAGCGGGGGCCAGAACCTACGAGCAGTACTTC
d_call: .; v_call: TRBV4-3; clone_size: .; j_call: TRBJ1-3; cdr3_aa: CASSQEPRISGNTIYF; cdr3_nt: TGCGCCAGCAGCCAAGAACCGAGAATCTCTGGAAACACCATATATTTT
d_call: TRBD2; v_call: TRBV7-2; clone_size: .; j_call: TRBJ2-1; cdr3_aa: CASSLPLAGVEQFF; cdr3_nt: TGTGCCAGCAGCTTACCCCTAGCGGGAGTTGAGCAGTTCTTC
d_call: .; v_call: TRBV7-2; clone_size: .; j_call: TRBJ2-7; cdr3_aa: CASSIRDGFYEQYF; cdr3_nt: TGTGCCAGCAGCATCCGGGACGGCTTCTACGAGCAGTACTTC
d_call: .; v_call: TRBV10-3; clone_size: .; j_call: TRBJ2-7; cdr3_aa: CAISDWGATYEQYF; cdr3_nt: TGTGCCATCAGCGACTGGGGGGCAACCTACGAGCAGTACTTC
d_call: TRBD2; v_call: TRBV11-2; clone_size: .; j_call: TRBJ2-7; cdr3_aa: CASSLTNGAGGEQYF; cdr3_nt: TGTGCCAGCAGCCTTACAAACGGAGCGGGAGGGGAGCAGTACTTC
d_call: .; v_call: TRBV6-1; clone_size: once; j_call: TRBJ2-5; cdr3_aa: CASSESTPGLATGTQYF; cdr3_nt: TGTGCCAGCAGTGAAAGTACCCCTGGGCTAGCCACCGGGACCCAGTACTTC
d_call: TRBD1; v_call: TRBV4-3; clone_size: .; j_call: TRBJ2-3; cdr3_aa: CASSLRQGLSTDTQYF; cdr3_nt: TGCGCCAGCAGCCTCCGACAGGGGCTAAGCACAGATACGCAGTATTTT
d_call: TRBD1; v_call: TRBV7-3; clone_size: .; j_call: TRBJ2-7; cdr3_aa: CASSLKGELGQAISYEQYF; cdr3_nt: TGTGCCAGCAGCTTAAAAGGTGAACTGGGACAGGCGATCTCCTACGAGCAGTACTTC
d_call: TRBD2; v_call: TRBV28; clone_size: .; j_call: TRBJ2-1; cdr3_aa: CASSLWSSGSYNEQFF; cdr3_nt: TGTGCCAGCAGTTTATGGTCCAGCGGGAGTTACAATGAGCAGTTCTTC
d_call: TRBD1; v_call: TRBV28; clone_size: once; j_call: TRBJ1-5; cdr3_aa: CASSKGQGNQPQHF; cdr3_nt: TGTGCCAGCAGTAAAGGACAGGGGAATCAGCCCCAGCATTTT
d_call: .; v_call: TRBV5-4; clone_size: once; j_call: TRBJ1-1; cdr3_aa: CASSLFIGGNTEAFF; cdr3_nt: TGTGCCAGCAGCTTGTTTATTGGGGGAAACACTGAAGCTTTCTTT
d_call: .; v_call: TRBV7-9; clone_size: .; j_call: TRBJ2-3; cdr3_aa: CASSFQIADTDTQYF; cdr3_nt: TGTGCCAGCAGCTTCCAAATAGCGGACACAGATACGCAGTATTTT
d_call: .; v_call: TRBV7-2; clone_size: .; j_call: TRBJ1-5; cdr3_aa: CASSLPGGNQPQHF; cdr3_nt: TGTGCCAGCAGCTTACCAGGGGGCAATCAGCCCCAGCATTTT
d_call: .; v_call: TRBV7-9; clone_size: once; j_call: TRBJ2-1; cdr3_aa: CASSLRRPSLGYEQFF; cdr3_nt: TGTGCCAGCAGCTTACGGCGGCCTAGCTTAGGTTATGAGCAGTTCTTC
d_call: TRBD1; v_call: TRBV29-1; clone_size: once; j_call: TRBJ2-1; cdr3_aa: CSVEDTPGQAYNEQFF; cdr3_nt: TGCAGCGTTGAAGATACTCCGGGACAGGCATACAATGAGCAGTTCTTC
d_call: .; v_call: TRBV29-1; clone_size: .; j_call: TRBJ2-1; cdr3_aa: CSVAGPDNEQFF; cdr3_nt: TGCAGCGTAGCCGGGCCAGACAATGAGCAGTTCTTC
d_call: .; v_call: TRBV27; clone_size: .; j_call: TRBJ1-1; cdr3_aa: CASSRAERAEAFF; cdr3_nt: TGTGCCAGCAGTAGAGCTGAGAGGGCTGAAGCTTTCTTT
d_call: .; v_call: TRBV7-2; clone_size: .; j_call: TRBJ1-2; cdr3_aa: CASSLNRAGGYTF; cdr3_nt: TGTGCCAGCAGCTTAAACAGGGCCGGGGGCTACACCTTC
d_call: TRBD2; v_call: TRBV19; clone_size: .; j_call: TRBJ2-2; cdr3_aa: CASSASGRAPHTGELFF; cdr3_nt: TGTGCCAGTAGTGCTAGCGGGAGAGCCCCCCACACCGGGGAGCTGTTTTTT
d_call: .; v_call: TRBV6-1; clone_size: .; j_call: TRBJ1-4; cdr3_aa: CASSPQGEKLFF; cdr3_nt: TGTGCCAGCAGTCCTCAGGGAGAAAAACTGTTTTTT
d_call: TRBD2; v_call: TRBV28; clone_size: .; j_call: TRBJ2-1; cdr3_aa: CASRRAGGYNEQFF; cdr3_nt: TGTGCCAGCAGGCGAGCGGGGGGATACAATGAGCAGTTCTTC
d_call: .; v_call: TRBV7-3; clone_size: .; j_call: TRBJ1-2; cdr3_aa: CASSPDHNYGYTF; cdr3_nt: TGTGCCAGCAGCCCGGACCATAACTATGGCTACACCTTC
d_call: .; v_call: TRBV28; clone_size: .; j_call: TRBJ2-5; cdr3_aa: CASSEGQEETQYF; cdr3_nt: TGTGCCAGCAGCGAGGGGCAGGAAGAGACCCAGTACTTC
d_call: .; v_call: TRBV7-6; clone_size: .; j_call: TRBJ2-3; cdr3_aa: CASSLMAASTDTQYF; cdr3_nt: TGTGCCAGCAGCTTGATGGCAGCCAGCACAGATACGCAGTATTTT
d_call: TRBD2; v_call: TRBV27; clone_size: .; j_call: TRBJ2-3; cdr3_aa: CASSLKYRTSGTDTQYF; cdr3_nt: TGTGCCAGCAGTTTAAAGTATCGGACTAGCGGCACAGATACGCAGTATTTT
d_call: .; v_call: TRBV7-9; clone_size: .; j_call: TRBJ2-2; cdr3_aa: CASSRDQGYANTGELFF; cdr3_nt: TGTGCCAGCAGCCGGGACCAGGGGTACGCGAACACCGGGGAGCTGTTTTTT
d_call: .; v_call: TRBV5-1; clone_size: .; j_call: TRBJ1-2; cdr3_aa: CASSLDEGRGYTF; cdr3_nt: TGCGCCAGCAGCTTGGACGAGGGGCGCGGCTACACCTTC
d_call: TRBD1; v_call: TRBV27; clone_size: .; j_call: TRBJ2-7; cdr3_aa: CASSRTGTNYEQYF; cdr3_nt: TGTGCCAGCAGCAGGACAGGAACTAACTACGAGCAGTACTTC
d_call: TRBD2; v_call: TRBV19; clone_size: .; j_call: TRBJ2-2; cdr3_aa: CASNGGSMGYTGELFF; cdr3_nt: TGTGCCAGTAACGGCGGGAGTATGGGGTACACCGGGGAGCTGTTTTTT
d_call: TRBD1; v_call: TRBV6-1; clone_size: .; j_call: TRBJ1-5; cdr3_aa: CASSEHGQGTNQPQHF; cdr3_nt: TGTGCCAGCAGTGAACACGGACAGGGTACCAATCAGCCCCAGCATTTT
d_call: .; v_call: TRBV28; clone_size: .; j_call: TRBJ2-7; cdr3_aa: CASSVYSYEQYF; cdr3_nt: TGTGCCAGCAGTGTATACTCCTACGAGCAGTACTTC
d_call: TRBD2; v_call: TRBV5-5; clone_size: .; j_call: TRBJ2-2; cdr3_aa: CASSPGVAGANTGELFF; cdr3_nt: TGTGCCAGCTCACCGGGGGTAGCGGGAGCGAACACCGGGGAGCTGTTTTTT
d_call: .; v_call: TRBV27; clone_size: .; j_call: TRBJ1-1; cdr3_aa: CASRKAGVSQFGTEAFF; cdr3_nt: TGTGCCAGCAGGAAGGCAGGGGTCTCACAATTTGGGACTGAAGCTTTCTTT
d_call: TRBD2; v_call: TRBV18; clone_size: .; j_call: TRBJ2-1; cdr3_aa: CASSQPAAGGSHEQFF; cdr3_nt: TGTGCCAGCTCACAGCCGGCAGCGGGCGGGAGCCATGAGCAGTTCTTC
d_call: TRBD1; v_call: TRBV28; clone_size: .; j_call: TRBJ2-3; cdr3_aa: CASGSWTGGTDTQYF; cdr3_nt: TGTGCCAGCGGATCATGGACAGGGGGCACAGATACGCAGTATTTT
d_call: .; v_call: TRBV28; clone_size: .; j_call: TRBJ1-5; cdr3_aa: CASSLWAVPNQPQHF; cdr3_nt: TGTGCCAGCAGTTTATGGGCAGTCCCTAATCAGCCCCAGCATTTT
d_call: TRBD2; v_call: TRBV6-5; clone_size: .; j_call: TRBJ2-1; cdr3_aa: CASSFGGSSYNEQFF; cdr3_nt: TGTGCCAGCAGTTTTGGCGGGAGCTCCTACAATGAGCAGTTCTTC
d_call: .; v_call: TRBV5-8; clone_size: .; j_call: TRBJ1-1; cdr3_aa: CASSQGGWGLGNMFF; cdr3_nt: .
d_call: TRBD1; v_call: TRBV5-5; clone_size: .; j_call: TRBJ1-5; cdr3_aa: CASSRRGQGTQPQHF; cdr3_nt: TGTGCCAGCAGCCGGAGGGGACAGGGAACTCAGCCCCAGCATTTT